These 5 T cell receptor beta chains originate from one sample sequenced in a study of identical twins. TCRdb analysed the 5' RACE reads with MiXCR anew, one entry per CDR3 protein. Of around 1.7 million distinct CDR3 sequences listed, about 32% are singletons. Sequencing input: cord blood. Source of these receptors: a newborn girl in good health.

In this sample, this clonotype turned up many times. V and J are TRBV5-1 and TRBJ2-1; D may be TRBD2 (6 bases). This CDR3 spans 12 amino acids. From germline, CDR1 is SGHRS and CDR2 YFSETQ. Between the trimmed V and J ends, which lost 0 bases and 8 bases, there was a span of 6 bases. CDR3 DNA sequence: TGCGCCAGCAGCTTGGTAGCGGATGAGCAGTTCTTC. The encoded protein is CASSLVADEQFF. The full variable domain, its missing parts supplied by reference TRBV5-1 and TRBJ2-1, is KAGVTQTPRYLIKTRGQQVTLSCSPISGHRSVSWYQQTPGQGLQFLFEYFSETQRNKGNFPGRFSGRQFSNSRSEMNVSTLELGDSALYLCASSLVADEQFFGPGTRLTVL.

At least ten counts were recorded for this clonotype. One junction end disagrees with the germline gene, perhaps due to a read error. The rearrangement joins TRBV5-1 to TRBJ2-1, with D uncertain. This CDR3 contains 14 residues. Germline V CDR1 and CDR2: SGHRS, YFSETQ. CDR3: CASSFPSSYNEQFF. The CDR3 DNA is TGTGCCAGCAGTTTCCCTAGCTCCTACAATGAGCAGTTCTTC.

V and J are TRBV4-2 and TRBJ1-1; no clear D gene. The CDR3 length is 14 residues. CDR1 and CDR2 (germline): LGHNA, YNFKEQ. V lost 0 bases, J lost 6 bases, and 11 bases lay in between. The CDR3 region has the DNA TGTGCCAGCAGCCAAGATCCGAAAGGGCCTGAAGCTTTCTTT. This translates into CASSQDPKGPEAFF.

The chain links TRBV5-1 to TRBJ2-1, with D unresolved. The J call could be wrong; TRBJ2-7 is a better fit for the DNA end. The CDR3 runs 14 residues. Looked up from germline, CDR1 is SGHRS and CDR2 is YFSETQ. CDR3 residues: CASSLGVEYNEQYF. The CDR3 DNA follows: TGCGCCAGCAGCTTGGGGGTGGAGTACAATGAGCAGTACTTC.

This clonotype was detected only a few times. The chain employs TRBV29-1 and TRBJ1-5; D gene uncertain. This CDR3 comprises 12 residues. Per germline, CDR1 SQVTM and CDR2 ANQGSEA. Trimming left V 6 bases short and J 3 bases short, with 9 bases between. CDR3 DNA sequence: TGCAGCGTCCTAAGTGACAATCAGCCCCAGCATTTT. Translating it yields CSVLSDNQPQHF.